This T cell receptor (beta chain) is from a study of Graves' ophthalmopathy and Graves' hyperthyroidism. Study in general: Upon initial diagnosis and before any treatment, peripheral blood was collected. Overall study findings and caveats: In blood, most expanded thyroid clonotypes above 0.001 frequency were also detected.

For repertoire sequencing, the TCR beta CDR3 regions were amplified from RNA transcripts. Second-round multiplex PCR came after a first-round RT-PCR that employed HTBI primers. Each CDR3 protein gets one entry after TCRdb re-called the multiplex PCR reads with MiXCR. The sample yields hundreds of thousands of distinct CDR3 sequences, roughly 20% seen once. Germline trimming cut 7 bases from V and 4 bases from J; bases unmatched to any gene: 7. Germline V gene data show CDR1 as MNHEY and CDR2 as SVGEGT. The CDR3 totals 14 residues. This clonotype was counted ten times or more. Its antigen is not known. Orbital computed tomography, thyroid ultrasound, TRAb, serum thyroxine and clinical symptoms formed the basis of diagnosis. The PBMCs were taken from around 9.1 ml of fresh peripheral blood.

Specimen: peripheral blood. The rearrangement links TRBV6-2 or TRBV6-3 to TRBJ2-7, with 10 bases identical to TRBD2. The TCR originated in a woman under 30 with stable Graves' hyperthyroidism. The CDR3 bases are TGTGCCAGCAAGCTAGCGGGGGTTCCTTACGAGCAGTACTTC. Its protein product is CASKLAGVPYEQYF.